A single sample is the source of the 11 T cell receptor beta chains below, sequenced in a study of blood T cells in healthy people across ages. With a J-beta primer mix and a sample-barcoded 5' primer, a second PCR ran about 7 to 11 cycles. Each CDR3 protein is one row after TCRdb ran MiXCR on the 5' RACE reads. The top ten clones hold 20% to 25% of a sample with fewer than 700,000 distinct CDR3 sequences, around 50% of them seen once. Material for sequencing was blood. These receptor sequences come from a man at least 80 years old in good health.

The rearrangement joins TRBV18 to TRBJ2-1, with a weak D call TRBD1 (5 bases). The CDR3 is 13 residues long. Germline V gene lookup returns CDR1 KGHSH and CDR2 LQKENI. Trimming cost V 0 bases and J 5 bases, with 5 bases left between them. CDR3 coding DNA: TGTGCCAGCTCACCACCAGGGGACAATGAGCAGTTCTTC. Its translation: CASSPPGDNEQFF.

The sample holds one count of this clonotype. A much larger clonotype is one base distant, so this may be a read error. V usage is TRBV6-5 and J usage is TRBJ2-1, with TRBD2 identical over 8 bases. Germline lookup yields CDR1 MNHEY and CDR2 SVGAGI. The CDR3 has 14 amino acids. The CDR3, as DNA: TGTGCCAGCGGAGAGCGGGAGAGTTACAGTGAGCAGTTCTTC. This sequence encodes CASGERESYSEQFF.

The V call is TRBV3-1, the J call TRBJ2-5; D is undetermined. V lost 1 base and J 2 bases, leaving 5 bases between the germline ends. The CDR3 covers 13 residues. In germline, CDR1 is LGHDT, CDR2 YNNKEL (reference sequence). The CDR3 sequence is CASSQAHQETQYF. In DNA form, the CDR3 reads TGTGCCAGCAGCCAAGCTCATCAAGAGACCCAGTACTTC.

This clonotype was counted a few times. The chain combines TRBV20-1 with TRBJ2-1, with 11 bases lining up with TRBD2. This CDR3 has 14 residues. Germline V lookup: CDR1 DFQATT, CDR2 SNEGSKA (reference sequence). The V segment lost 5 bases and the J segment 6 bases; nucleotides outside the gene matches: 6. The CDR3 DNA sequence: TGCAGTGCTGCCGGGACTAGCGGATCCAATGAGCAGTTCTTC. Translated, it gives CSAAGTSGSNEQFF.

This clonotype was seen a few times. The V gene is TRBV7-8, the J gene TRBJ2-6; 8 bases are shared with TRBD1. The germline V gene has CDR1 SGHVS and CDR2 FQNEAQ. V trimming: 5 bases; J trimming: 6 bases; junction bases outside the gene matches: 15. The CDR3 extends over 18 amino acids. CDR3 protein: CASSPEQGAAVAANVLTF. CDR3 bases: TGTGCCAGCAGCCCCGAGCAGGGGGCGGCCGTTGCGGCCAACGTCCTGACTTTC.

The chain couples TRBV29-1 to TRBJ2-5; TRBD2 might be the D (5 bases). The end of the DNA fits TRBJ2-7 better, so the J call may be wrong. The CDR3 has 14 residues. CDR1 is SQVTM, CDR2 ANQGSEA, per germline. The CDR3 sequence: CSVDGGPIYNEQYF. CDR3 in DNA: TGCAGCGTTGATGGAGGACCTATCTACAACGAGCAGTACTTC.

As regards this clonotype: One end of the junction varies from germline; a read error may be responsible. The V call is TRBV6-6, the J call TRBJ1-1; D is unresolved. This CDR3 is built from 13 residues. Germline V gene lookup returns CDR1 MNHNY and CDR2 SVGAGI (reference sequence). CDR3 DNA sequence: TGTGCCAACAGTGCCGGACGGAACACGGAAGCTTTCTTT. Translated: CANSAGRNTEAFF.

The CDR3 DNA reads as TGTGCCAGCTCCCGGGGACTAGCGGGAGTGGGCCCCACAGCGGATACGCAGTATTTT. This gives the protein CASSRGLAGVGPTADTQYF. The chain joins TRBV21-1 to TRBJ2-3; no check of the table's D call, TRBD2, against the DNA was made. TRBV21-1 is classified as a pseudogene. The CDR3 contains 19 residues.

Only a few counts were recorded for this clonotype. The V call is TRBV7-9, the J call TRBJ2-3; possibly TRBD2 for D (5 bases). CDR1 SEHNR and CDR2 FQNEAQ come from the germline V gene (reference sequence). V gave up 6 bases and J gave up 0 bases, with 10 bases separating them. This CDR3 region has 14 residues. In DNA, the CDR3 is TGTGCCAGCAGTAAACTAGTGAGCACAGATACGCAGTATTTT. Its protein is CASSKLVSTDTQYF.

This clonotype showed up just once. This rearrangement joins TRBV24-1 to TRBJ2-1; D is uncertain. Germline V gene lookup returns CDR1 KGHDR and CDR2 SFDVKD. With 4 bases removed from V and 2 bases from J, the gap between germline ends came to 17 bases. This CDR3 contains 17 residues. The CDR3 sequence is CATSDGLTPLTYNEQFF. The DNA of the CDR3 is TGTGCCACCAGTGACGGCCTAACCCCTTTAACCTACAATGAGCAGTTCTTC.

This clonotype was seen a single time. The V call is TRBV29-1, the J call TRBJ1-1, with D maybe TRBD1 (6 bases). V was cut by 4 bases and J by 5 bases, with 14 bases left in between. The germline CDR1 and CDR2 sequences are SQVTM and ANQGSEA. CDR3 length: 13 amino acids. The CDR3 DNA is TGCAGCGTTGCTAAGGGGGGAAGAACTGAAGCTTTCTTT. It encodes CSVAKGGRTEAFF. The whole variable domain, filled in from reference TRBV29-1 and TRBJ1-1, reads SAVISQKPSRDICQRGTSLTIQCQVDSQVTMMFWYRQQPGQSLTLIATANQGSEATYESGFVIDKFPISRPNLTFSTLTVSNMSPEDSSIYLCSVAKGGRTEAFFGQGTRLTVV.